This entry describes one TCR beta chain. Measured with immunoSEQ multiplex PCR; TCRdb has only the in-frame clones, and not every one. This table holds about 59,000 clones, around four fifths found once. This sample stems from a study of blood T cell repertoires in COVID-19. The V gene's germline CDR1 is LNHDA and CDR2 SQIVND (reference sequence). This CDR3 spans 18 amino acids. With 6 bases clipped from V and 0 bases from J, the junction kept 11 bases outside the gene matches. This TCR derives from a woman aged 70-85 years with acute or convalescent COVID-19. V and J are TRBV19 and TRBJ1-6, with TRBD1 identical over 7 bases. The sequencing sample was made of peripheral blood. The CDR3 protein is CASSGLPGQSSYNSPLHF. Written as DNA, the CDR3 is TGTGCCAGTAGCGGGCTTCCGGGACAGAGCTCCTATAATTCACCCCTCCACTTT.